These 31 T cell receptor beta chains were sequenced from one sample in a study of tumor and adjacent non-tumor tissue in lung cancer. A modified ARM-PCR protocol with three rounds of nested PCR amplified TCRbeta. TCRdb analysed the multiplex PCR reads with MiXCR anew, one entry per CDR3 protein. The sample gives some 200,000 distinct CDR3 sequences, around 71% of which show up once; under 30% is in the top ten. RNA was extracted from bulk tissue without any cell sorting. The sequencing input was lung tumor tissue. Source of these receptors: a man aged 60 to 75 with non-small cell lung cancer.

About this clonotype: A much more abundant neighbour one base away suggests this may be a read error. The chain combines TRBV4-2 with TRBJ2-7; no clear D. The CDR3 is 15 residues long. Germline loops: CDR1 LGHNA, CDR2 YNFKEQ. The DNA for the CDR3 is TGTGCCAGCAACCAAGGTTCCGGACCCAGCTACGAGCAGTACTTC. This sequence encodes CASNQGSGPSYEQYF.

This clonotype was observed many times. The chain is built from TRBV11-3 and TRBJ2-7; either TRBD1 or TRBD2 may supply D (6 bases each). CDR3 length equals 16 residues. The V gene's germline CDR1 is SGHNT and CDR2 YENEEA. The V end lost 5 bases, the J end lost 3 bases, and 20 bases lay between the germline ends. CDR3 amino acids: CASSTKRGAGYYEQYF. CDR3 sequence (DNA): TGTGCCAGCAGCACCAAGAGGGGGGCGGGGTACTACGAGCAGTACTTC.

Points on this clonotype: This may stem from a read error, because a much larger clone lies one nucleotide away. The chain combines TRBV20-1 with TRBJ2-5; D is perhaps TRBD2 (6 bases). The CDR3 has 16 residues. Germline lookup yields CDR1 DFQATT and CDR2 SNEGSKA (reference sequence). V shed 0 bases and J shed 3 bases, with 17 bases lying between them. The CDR3, as DNA: TGCAGTGCTAGAGATGGCAGCAGGGACTGGAAAGAGACCCAGTACTTC. This codes for CSARDGSRDWKETQYF.

This clonotype was counted once. A much bigger clone sits one base away, suggesting this may be a read error. The chain carries TRBV20-1 and TRBJ2-1; 11 bases align to TRBD2. This CDR3 comprises 16 residues. J lost 4 bases, V lost 0 bases, and 5 bases had no gene match. The germline CDR1 and CDR2 sequences are DFQATT and SNEGSKA (reference sequence). In DNA form, the CDR3 reads TGCAGTGCTAGAGATGATCTAGCGGGAGGATACAATGAGCAGTTCTTC. Amino acids: CSARDDLAGGYNEQFF.

Concerning this clonotype: A read error may explain this, as a much larger clone is one base away. The chain joins TRBV10-1 to TRBJ2-5; possibly TRBD1 or TRBD2 for D (5 bases each). The germline V gene encodes CDR1 WNHNN and CDR2 SYGVQD (reference sequence). The CDR3 covers 15 residues. DNA for the CDR3: TGCGCCAGCAGTGAGTCAGTAGGGCCCAGGGAGATCCAGTACTTC. It codes for CASSESVGPREIQYF.

For this clonotype: This may be a read error, as it is one base from a much larger clone. The genes are TRBV20-1 and TRBJ2-1, with D perhaps matching TRBD2 (6 bases). Germline values: CDR1 DFQATT, CDR2 SNEGSKA (reference sequence). This CDR3 contains 14 residues. The CDR3 spells CRAHGLSSYNEQFF. The CDR3 DNA is TGCAGAGCTCACGGACTAAGCTCCTACAATGAGCAGTTCTTC.

V usage is TRBV11-2 and J usage is TRBJ2-5, with D maybe TRBD1 (6 bases). V lost 2 bases to trimming and J lost 4 bases, with 14 bases between them. The germline V gene has CDR1 SGHAT and CDR2 FQNNGV. CDR3 length: 15 residues. The CDR3 bases are TGTGCCAGCAGCTTACTAGGGGGTTACCCAGAGACCCAGTACTTC. Amino acid sequence: CASSLLGGYPETQYF.

As regards this clonotype: The CDR3 ends on some other residue instead of the conserved phenylalanine or tryptophan, so this is likely a read error. J is TRBJ2-5 and V is TRBV11-2, with D unresolved. The germline V gene has CDR1 SGHAT and CDR2 FQNNGV. The CDR3 extends over 13 amino acids. The CDR3 spells CASSSEFMETQYS. The CDR3 coding sequence is TGTGCTAGCAGCTCGGAATTTATGGAGACCCAGTACTCC.

About this clonotype itself: One junction end does not reproduce the germline sequence, and a read error may be involved. The chain employs TRBV10-2 and TRBJ1-1; D unclear. Germline CDR1 reads WSHSY; CDR2 reads SAAADI. This CDR3 is 15 amino acids long. The CDR3 DNA reads as TGCGCCAGCAGTGAGCAACCAGGTGTGAAAACTGAAGCTTTCTTT. This sequence encodes CASSEQPGVKTEAFF.

As concerns this clonotype: This sequence may be a read error, since a much larger clone differs from it by one base. The conserved final phenylalanine or tryptophan is absent from the CDR3, which likely points to a read error. The V call is TRBV12-3 or TRBV12-4, the J call TRBJ2-1; 11 bases line up with TRBD2. J lost 9 bases, V lost 5 bases, and 3 bases had no gene match. The CDR3 is made up of 13 amino acids. The CDR3 region is CASSPGTSGEQFI. Written as DNA, the CDR3 is TGTGCCAGCAGTCCTGGGACTAGCGGTGAGCAGTTCATC.

A word on this clonotype: This may come from a read error, since a much larger clone is one base off. This CDR3 reads CASGGTSTDTQYF. The CDR3 DNA reads as TGTGCCAGCGGGGGGACAAGCACAGATACGCAGTATTTT. The rearrangement uses TRBV6-5 and TRBJ2-3; D tentatively fits TRBD1 or TRBD2 (6 bases each). In germline, CDR1 is MNHEY, CDR2 SVGAGI. Trimming pared 8 bases from V and 0 bases from J, leaving 9 bases between. The CDR3 loop spans 13 amino acids.

CDR3 amino acids: CASVAIRVGGELFF. Here the CDR3 DNA reads TGTGCCAGCGTAGCCATCAGAGTTGGCGGGGAGCTGTTTTTT. J is TRBJ2-2 and V is TRBV6-2 or TRBV6-3; D is unclear. Trimming took off 8 bases at V and 7 bases at J, with 17 bases between the two ends. The CDR3 consists of 14 residues. Per the germline V gene, CDR1 is MNHEY and CDR2 is SVGEGT.

This clonotype was seen at least ten times. The rearrangement links TRBV7-3 to TRBJ2-2; 10 nucleotides match TRBD2. With V trimmed by 2 bases and J by 2 bases, 2 bases remained unmatched. Germline V lookup: CDR1 SGHTA, CDR2 FQGTGA. The CDR3 spans 16 residues. The CDR3 nucleotides read TGTGCCAGCAGCTTACTAGCGGGAGCAAACACCGGGGAGCTGTTTTTT. This translates into CASSLLAGANTGELFF.

As concerns this clonotype: The junction departs from germline at one end; a sequencing error may be responsible. The gene calls are TRBV4-2 and TRBJ1-1, with 7 nucleotides matching TRBD1. The CDR3 has 16 residues. The germline V gene encodes CDR1 LGHNA and CDR2 YNFKEQ. The CDR3 here is CASSPKQGKGDTDAFF. The CDR3 nucleotides read TGTGCCAGCAGCCCGAAACAGGGGAAAGGGGACACTGATGCTTTCTTT.

In this sample, this clonotype turned up a few times. A much larger clone is a single base away; this may be a read error. The chain employs TRBV20-1 and TRBJ2-2, with TRBD2 matching over 8 bases. The germline gives CDR1 DFQATT, CDR2 SNEGSKA (reference sequence). The CDR3 spans 12 residues. With V trimmed by 8 bases and J by 7 bases, 6 bases remained unmatched. The CDR3 reads CSLQAGDGELFF. The DNA for the CDR3 is TGCAGTCTGCAAGCGGGAGACGGGGAGCTGTTTTTT.

Remarks on this clonotype: At one end the junction does not follow the germline gene, possibly because of a read error. This sequence joins TRBV11-2 and TRBJ2-1, with 9 bases lining up with TRBD2. CDR3 size: 14 residues. From germline, CDR1 is SGHAT and CDR2 FQNNGV. CDR3 amino acids: CTSSLAGVYNEQFF. The CDR3 DNA is TGTACCAGCAGCTTAGCGGGGGTATACAATGAGCAGTTCTTC.

The chain combines TRBV5-4 with TRBJ2-3; D is unclear. The V gene lost 3 bases and the J gene lost 4 bases, with 12 bases spanning the gap. There are 14 residues in the CDR3. Germline V gene lookup returns CDR1 SGHNT and CDR2 YYREEE (reference sequence). CDR3 residues: CASSSGRKADTQYF. The CDR3 DNA follows: TGTGCCAGCAGCTCTGGCCGAAAGGCAGATACGCAGTATTTT.

Note on this clonotype: A much larger clone lies a single base off, so this may be a read error. This chain connects TRBV12-3 or TRBV12-4 to TRBJ2-2, with TRBD2 matching over 9 bases. CDR3 length: 15 amino acids. V shed 5 bases and J 6 bases; nucleotides not matched to a gene: 7. CDR3 DNA: TGTGCCAGCAGTCTAAGCGGGAGGACCCCCGGGGAGCTGTTTTTT. Amino acid sequence: CASSLSGRTPGELFF.

The chain links TRBV10-3 to TRBJ2-5, with D unresolved. Germline-derived CDR1 and CDR2 are ENHRY and SYGVKD. This CDR3 region has 13 residues. V lost 10 bases, J lost 3 bases, and 15 bases lay in between. The CDR3 reads CATTGPPEETQYF. In DNA form, the CDR3 reads TGTGCCACCACCGGCCCCCCGGAAGAGACCCAGTACTTC.

This clonotype showed up just a few times. Being one base from a much bigger clone, this may be a read error. V and J are TRBV11-2 and TRBJ1-6, with D unresolved. The CDR3 has 15 amino acids. The germline V gene has CDR1 SGHAT and CDR2 FQNNGV. DNA for the CDR3: TGTACCAGCAGCCGTGCGAGCTCCTATAATTCACCCCTCCACTTT. Translation gives CTSSRASSYNSPLHF.

Worth noting for this clonotype: One end of the junction varies from germline; a read error may be responsible. V is TRBV2 and J is TRBJ1-1, with 10 bases aligning to TRBD1. The CDR3 extends over 16 amino acids. Germline-derived CDR1 and CDR2 are SNHLY and FYNNEI. The chain's CDR3 is CSSSVRDRGYSTEAFF. CDR3 DNA: TGTTCCAGCAGTGTCAGGGACAGGGGATATAGCACTGAAGCTTTCTTT.

This clonotype appeared once. Germline is not matched at one junction end, which may reflect a read error. This chain uses TRBV6-6 with TRBJ1-2; TRBD1 might be the D (6 bases). CDR1 MNHNY and CDR2 SVGAGI come from the germline V gene (reference sequence). The CDR3 runs 15 residues. CDR3 protein: CASSYSRCRGGGYAF. The DNA of the CDR3 is TGTGCCAGCAGTTACAGTAGGTGCAGGGGCGGTGGCTACGCCTTC.

The chain employs TRBV20-1 and TRBJ2-5, with D possibly matching TRBD2 (5 bases). V lost 0 bases to trimming and J lost 7 bases, with 12 bases between them. The germline CDR1 and CDR2 sequences are DFQATT and SNEGSKA (reference sequence). The CDR3 contains 13 residues. The CDR3 reads CSARDTRDRTQYF. The CDR3 DNA reads TGCAGTGCTAGAGATACTAGAGATCGGACCCAGTACTTC.

This clonotype was picked up a small number of times. Given a much more abundant clone one base away, this may be a read error. The V gene is TRBV6-1, the J gene TRBJ1-1; 8 bases align to TRBD1. Germline assignment: CDR1 MNHNS and CDR2 SASEGT. J lost 4 bases, V lost 7 bases, and 11 bases had no gene match. This CDR3 has 15 amino acids. CDR3 sequence: CASILNPTGVTEAFF. Here the CDR3 DNA reads TGTGCCAGCATTCTTAACCCGACAGGGGTCACTGAAGCTTTCTTT.

A note on this clonotype: The junction departs from germline at one end; a sequencing error may be responsible. The chain has TRBV4-3 and TRBJ2-1; 10 bases align to TRBD2. Germline V lookup: CDR1 LGHNA, CDR2 YSLEER. The CDR3 is 16 residues long. The CDR3 is CASGQHLLAGWKEQSF. CDR3 DNA sequence: TGCGCCAGCGGCCAACATTTACTAGCGGGATGGAAAGAGCAGTCCTTC.

Worth noting for this clonotype: A read error is possible here, since a much larger clone lies one base away. The V gene is TRBV4-3, the J gene TRBJ2-7; D is perhaps TRBD2 (5 bases). Trimming shortened V by 3 bases and J by 4 bases, and 10 bases separated the two germline ends. The CDR3 is 13 amino acids. In germline, CDR1 is LGHNA, CDR2 YSLEER. In nucleotides, the CDR3 is TGCGCCAGCAGCCAGAGTTCGGGGTACGAGCAGTACTTC. This codes for CASSQSSGYEQYF.

The chain is built from TRBV20-1 and TRBJ2-4, with a possible D match to TRBD2 (6 bases). The V gene's germline CDR1 is DFQATT and CDR2 SNEGSKA (reference sequence). V lost 0 bases and J 9 bases, leaving 12 bases between the germline ends. This CDR3 region has 13 residues. As DNA, the CDR3 is TGCAGTGCTAGAGAGACATGGGAGGTCATTCAGTACTTC. This sequence encodes CSARETWEVIQYF.

This sequence joins TRBV11-2 and TRBJ2-7; unclear D gene. Germline V gene lookup returns CDR1 SGHAT and CDR2 FQNNGV. Between the trimmed V and J ends, which lost 2 bases and 6 bases, there was a span of 17 bases. This CDR3 is built from 15 residues. CDR3 loop: CASSLRAAPIIEQYF. Here the CDR3 DNA reads TGTGCCAGCAGCTTAAGGGCGGCTCCTATCATCGAGCAGTACTTC.

Details on this clonotype: Since a much larger clone is just one base distant, this may be a read error. The chain joins TRBV29-1 to TRBJ1-1; D uncertain. This CDR3 has 10 residues. The ends were cut back, 7 bases at V and 3 bases at J, with 6 bases in the middle. The germline CDR1 and CDR2 sequences are SQVTM and ANQGSEA. CDR3 residues: CSGADTEAFF. The CDR3 DNA sequence: TGCAGCGGGGCGGACACTGAAGCTTTCTTT.

The V and J genes are TRBV20-1 and TRBJ1-4; D is ambiguous. Germline lookup yields CDR1 DFQATT and CDR2 SNEGSKA (reference sequence). This CDR3 is built from 12 residues. Deletions cut 8 bases from V and 3 bases from J, with 10 bases between. The CDR3: CSRAEPNEKLFF. The CDR3, as DNA: TGCAGTAGAGCAGAGCCTAATGAAAAACTGTTTTTT.

For this clonotype: An end of the junction does not agree with germline; a read error may underlie this. This chain connects TRBV11-1 to TRBJ2-3, with D possibly being TRBD1 (6 bases). Germline CDR1 is SGHAT and CDR2 is FQDESV (reference sequence). The CDR3 spans 14 residues. CDR3 region: CDSSRDTASDTQYF. CDR3 nucleotides: TGTGACAGCAGCAGGGACACGGCTTCAGATACGCAGTATTTT.